One TCR beta chain is described in this entry. TCRdb's copy holds only in-frame clones and misses some; the assay was immunoSEQ multiplex PCR. The table has around 1.4 million clones, around 98.5% seen once. The data belong to a study of shared clonotypes between healthy human individuals. V dropped 7 bases and J dropped 7 bases, with 11 bases sitting between them. Germline V gene data show CDR1 as MNHEY and CDR2 as SVGAGI. The CDR3 extends over 11 amino acids. This TCR was sampled from a man aged 25-45 years in good health. V gene TRBV6-5 combines with J gene TRBJ2-7; D is undetermined. Sequencing was carried out using naive CD4+ T cells sorted from blood. The sample's subset: CD45RA+ positively selected. The CDR3 DNA sequence: TGTGCCAGCAAAACCCACGGGGAGCAGTACTTC. Amino acid sequence: CASKTHGEQYF.